This T cell receptor (beta chain) comes out of a study of shared clonotypes between healthy human individuals. Nashville, Tennessee was home to all donors, who were Caucasian adults. The length of the CDR3 is 11 residues. Germline V lookup: CDR1 SNHLY, CDR2 FYNNEI. V shed 2 bases and J shed 5 bases, with 3 bases lying between them. Execution of the assay was at deep level. The repertoire was sequenced with immunoSEQ multiplex PCR; TCRdb's copy has only in-frame clones and lacks some. The sample has some 1,400,000 clones, around 95% seen once. To note about this clone: The sample holds other DNA sequences that translate to the same CDR3.

The sample was naive CD4+ T cells sorted from blood. As for subset: CD45RA+ positively selected. This clonotype originated in a man aged 25-45 years in good health. The chain joins TRBV2 to TRBJ2-5; D gene uncertain. CDR3 residues: CASSERETQYF. As DNA, the CDR3 is TGTGCCAGCAGTGAACGGGAGACCCAGTACTTC.